A selection of T cell receptor beta chains follows, all from one sample in a study of regulatory T cells in long-lasting Graves disease. A single record per CDR3 protein comes from TCRdb applying MiXCR to the multiplex PCR reads. Of 300,000 to 350,000 distinct CDR3 sequences listed, roughly 21% were seen once; the top ten hold 29%. The input for sequencing was peripheral blood mononuclear cells (PBMCs), taken when the disease was refractory, from a patient treated with antithyroid drugs. These receptors originate from a female donor with Graves disease. Each CDR3 is given with its conserved first and last residue. The D gene is left open where the match is weak. Part of the rows lack a size; the others show once, few, many or a class for expanded clones.

V gene,clone size,D gene,J gene,CDR3 protein,CDR3 DNA
TRBV15,many,-,TRBJ2-5,CATSRDRGGGETQYF,TGTGCCACCAGCAGAGACCGAGGGGGAGGGGAGACCCAGTACTTC
TRBV28,-,-,TRBJ2-2,CASSLGDKGYSGELFF,TGTGCCAGCAGTTTGGGGGACAAGGGTTATTCCGGGGAGCTGTTTTTT
TRBV30,-,-,TRBJ1-2,CAWRGQAWGGYTF,TGTGCCTGGAGAGGTCAGGCCTGGGGAGGCTACACCTTC
TRBV7-8,many,-,TRBJ1-5,CASSPKRRGSFWYHQPQHF,TGTGCCAGCAGCCCAAAGCGGCGAGGGTCATTCTGGTACCATCAGCCCCAGCATTTT
TRBV18,-,-,TRBJ1-1,CASSLADTEAFF,TGTGCCAGCTCACTCGCGGACACTGAAGCTTTCTTT
TRBV9,few,-,TRBJ1-1,CASSVTGIRTEAFF,TGTGCCAGCAGCGTAACAGGGATCCGGACTGAAGCTTTCTTT
TRBV5-1,-,-,TRBJ1-1,CASSFTPAPNTEAFF,TGCGCCAGCAGTTTTACCCCAGCACCCAACACTGAAGCTTTCTTT
TRBV5-1,few,TRBD2,TRBJ2-5,CASSYGLAGAETQYF,TGCGCCAGCAGCTATGGACTAGCGGGGGCAGAGACCCAGTACTTC
TRBV4-1,few,-,TRBJ2-5,CASSLSQGQETQYF,TGCGCCAGCAGCCTCTCCCAGGGGCAAGAGACCCAGTACTTC
TRBV6-5,many,TRBD1,TRBJ2-2,CASSWDRGRTGELFF,TGTGCCAGCAGTTGGGACAGGGGGCGCACCGGGGAGCTGTTTTTT